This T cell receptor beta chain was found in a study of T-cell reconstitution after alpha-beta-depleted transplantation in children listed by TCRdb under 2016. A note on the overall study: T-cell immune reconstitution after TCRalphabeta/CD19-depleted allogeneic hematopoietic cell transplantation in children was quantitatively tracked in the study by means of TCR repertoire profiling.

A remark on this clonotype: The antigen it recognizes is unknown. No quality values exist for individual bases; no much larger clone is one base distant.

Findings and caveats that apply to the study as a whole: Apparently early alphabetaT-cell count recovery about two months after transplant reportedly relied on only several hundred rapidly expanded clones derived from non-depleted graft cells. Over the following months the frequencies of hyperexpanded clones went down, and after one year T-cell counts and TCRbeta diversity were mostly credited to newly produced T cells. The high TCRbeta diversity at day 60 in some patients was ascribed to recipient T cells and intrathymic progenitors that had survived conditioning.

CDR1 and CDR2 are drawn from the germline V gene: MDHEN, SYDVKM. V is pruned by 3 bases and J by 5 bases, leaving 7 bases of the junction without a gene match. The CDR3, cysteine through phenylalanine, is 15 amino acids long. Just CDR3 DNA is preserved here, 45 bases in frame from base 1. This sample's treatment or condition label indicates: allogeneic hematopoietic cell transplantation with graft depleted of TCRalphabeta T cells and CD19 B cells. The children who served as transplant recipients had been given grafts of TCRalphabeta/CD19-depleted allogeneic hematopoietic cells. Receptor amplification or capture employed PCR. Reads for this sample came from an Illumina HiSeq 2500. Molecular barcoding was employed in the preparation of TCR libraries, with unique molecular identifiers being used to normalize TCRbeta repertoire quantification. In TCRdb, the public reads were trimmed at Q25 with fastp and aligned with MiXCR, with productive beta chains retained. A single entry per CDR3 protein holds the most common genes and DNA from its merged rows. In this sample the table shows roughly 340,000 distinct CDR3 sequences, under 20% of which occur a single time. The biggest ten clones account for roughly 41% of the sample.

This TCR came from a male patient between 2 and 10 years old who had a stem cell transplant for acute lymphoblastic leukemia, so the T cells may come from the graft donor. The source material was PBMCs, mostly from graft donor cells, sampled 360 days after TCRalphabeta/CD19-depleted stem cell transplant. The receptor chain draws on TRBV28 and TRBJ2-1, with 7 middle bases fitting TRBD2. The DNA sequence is TGTGCCAGCAGTTTGAGTCTAGCGGTGCACAATGAGCAGTTCTTC. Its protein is CASSLSLAVHNEQFF.